These 14 T cell receptor beta chains share one sample of origin, sequenced in a study of T cell repertoires in cytomegalovirus infection. TCRdb reanalysed the reads using MiXCR and keeps one entry per CDR3 protein. The data contain 450,000 to 550,000 distinct CDR3 sequences, about 15% of them singletons. The sample was CD8+ T cells from PBMCs. Receptors were obtained from a human donor in good health (CMV status not recorded). Some clones in this sample may be carry-over from other donors' samples.

DNA for the CDR3: TGTGCCATCAGTGATCCGAGTGGTGGGCGCGGAGCTTTCTTT. This translates into CAISDPSGGRGAFF. The V call is TRBV10-3, the J call TRBJ1-1, with no clear D. This CDR3 spans 14 amino acids. Trimming stripped 3 bases from V and 10 bases from J, with 18 bases between. Germline CDR1 is ENHRY and CDR2 is SYGVKD.

The rearrangement joins TRBV12-3 or TRBV12-4 to TRBJ1-5; D unclear. CDR3 length: 14 residues. With 6 bases removed from V and 6 bases from J, the gap between germline ends came to 15 bases. This chain's CDR3 is CASSPGQAVQPQHF. The CDR3 bases are TGTGCCAGCAGCCCTGGGCAGGCAGTTCAGCCCCAGCATTTT.

Ten or more counts support this clonotype. CDR3 nucleotide sequence: TGTGCCAGCAGCTTGCCGCCTAGCGGGGACTCCTACGAGCAGTACTTC. Its translation: CASSLPPSGDSYEQYF. The V call is TRBV7-9, the J call TRBJ2-7; 9 bases map to TRBD2. With 3 bases clipped from V and 0 bases from J, the junction kept 6 bases outside the gene matches. Germline CDR1 reads SEHNR; CDR2 reads FQNEAQ (reference sequence). CDR3 length: 16 amino acids.

The chain carries TRBV5-1 and TRBJ2-5, with 7 bases lining up with TRBD1. The germline gives CDR1 SGHRS, CDR2 YFSETQ. J gave up 2 bases and V 2 bases, and 9 bases lay outside the gene matches. This CDR3 has 16 residues. The CDR3 reads CASSFRGGLRQETQYF. The DNA for the CDR3 is TGCGCCAGCAGCTTTCGAGGGGGCCTTAGGCAAGAGACCCAGTACTTC.

This clonotype was found many times. Written as DNA, the CDR3 is TGTGCCAGCAGTGAAACGATTAGCGGAGGTATCAAAAACATTCAGTACTTC. Its translation is CASSETISGGIKNIQYF. V usage is TRBV2 and J usage is TRBJ2-4; tentatively, D is TRBD2 (6 bases). V was shortened by 2 bases and J by 3 bases, with 17 bases between the two germline ends. The CDR3 length is 17 residues. Germline V lookup: CDR1 SNHLY, CDR2 FYNNEI.

This clonotype was observed a handful of times. The rearrangement joins TRBV4-2 to TRBJ2-5, with D possibly matching TRBD2 (6 bases). The ends were cut back, 2 bases at V and 9 bases at J, with 19 bases in the middle. CDR3 length equals 15 residues. The germline gives CDR1 LGHNA, CDR2 YNFKEQ. DNA for the CDR3: TGTGCCAGCAGCCAAAATGCGGGGCCCTTCGAAGCCCAGTACTTC. It encodes CASSQNAGPFEAQYF.

This clonotype came up many times. This chain joins TRBV15 and TRBJ2-6, with 7 bases identical to TRBD1. Germline CDR1 is LNHNV and CDR2 is YYDKDF (reference sequence). Unmatched junction bases numbered 4, after V lost 3 bases and J lost 2 bases. The CDR3 has 16 amino acids. The chain's CDR3 is CATSRGTGAGANVLTF. The DNA of the CDR3 is TGTGCCACCAGCAGGGGAACAGGGGCTGGGGCCAACGTCCTGACTTTC.

V and J are TRBV19 and TRBJ1-1; 12 bases agree with TRBD1. This CDR3 has 15 residues. Germline V gives CDR1 LNHDA, CDR2 SQIVND (reference sequence). J was trimmed by 3 bases and V by 5 bases; bases with no gene match: 4. Here the CDR3 reads CASSRDRGRDTEAFF. CDR3 sequence (DNA): TGTGCCAGTAGTCGGGACAGGGGGCGGGACACTGAAGCTTTCTTT.

About this clonotype itself: This may arise from a read error, as a much more abundant clone is one base away. The CDR3 does not close with the conserved phenylalanine or tryptophan, likely indicating a read error. The genes are TRBV4-1 and TRBJ2-1, with D perhaps matching TRBD2 (5 bases). Germline values: CDR1 MGHRA, CDR2 YSYEKL. The CDR3 extends over 16 amino acids. V was cut by 2 bases and J by 5 bases, with 16 bases left in between. The CDR3 is CASSQKWTVANNEQFL. CDR3 coding DNA: TGCGCCAGCAGCCAAAAATGGACGGTAGCGAACAATGAGCAGTTCTTA.

This clonotype was observed once. A read error may account for a junction end that differs from germline. The chain is built from TRBV5-3 and TRBJ2-7, with D tentatively TRBD2 (6 bases). TRBV5-3 is annotated as an ORF whose role is uncertain. This CDR3 spans 16 amino acids. The CDR3 here is CASSLVEGLNTYEQYF. DNA for the CDR3: TGTGCCAGCAGCTTGGTGGAGGGACTGAACACCTACGAGCAGTACTTC.

This clonotype was seen repeatedly, ten times or more. The V and J genes are TRBV7-8 and TRBJ1-5; D is unclear. The germline V gene encodes CDR1 SGHVS and CDR2 FQNEAQ. The CDR3 length is 16 residues. Deletions cut 5 bases from V and 0 bases from J, with 14 bases between. In nucleotides, the CDR3 is TGTGCCAGCAGCCCCTCCGGACTGTATAGCAATCAGCCCCAGCATTTT. Its protein product is CASSPSGLYSNQPQHF.

Many counts were recorded for this clonotype. The chain carries TRBV10-1 and TRBJ2-3; TRBD2 agrees at 11 bases. The CDR3 covers 16 residues. Germline CDR1 reads WNHNN; CDR2 reads SYGVQD (reference sequence). Germline trimming cut 5 bases from V and 4 bases from J; bases unmatched to any gene: 8. CDR3 sequence (DNA): TGCGCCAGCAGTTCGGCGGCTAGCGGGGGGTCAGATACGCAGTATTTT. As protein: CASSSAASGGSDTQYF.

This clonotype was counted at least ten times. The CDR3 sequence is CASKGDGELFF. The CDR3 nucleotides are TGTGCCAGCAAAGGAGACGGGGAGCTGTTTTTT. The V and J genes are TRBV7-9 and TRBJ2-2; the D is unclear. The CDR3 is 11 residues long. The V gene lost 7 bases and the J gene lost 7 bases, with 7 bases spanning the gap. Germline lookup yields CDR1 SEHNR and CDR2 FQNEAQ (reference sequence).

The chain couples TRBV11-2 to TRBJ2-3, with D possibly being TRBD2 (6 bases). Germline V lookup: CDR1 SGHAT, CDR2 FQNNGV. The CDR3 runs to 15 residues. V shed 6 bases and J shed 2 bases, with 15 bases lying between them. DNA for the CDR3: TGTGCCAGCAGTTCAGTGGGGGGAGACACAGATACGCAGTATTTT. Translation: CASSSVGGDTDTQYF. The whole variable domain, filled in from reference TRBV11-2 and TRBJ2-3, reads EAGVAQSPRYKIIEKRQSVAFWCNPISGHATLYWYQQILGQGPKLLIQFQNNGVVDDSQLPKDRFSAERLKGVDSTLKIQPAKLEDSAVYLCASSSVGGDTDTQYFGPGTRLTVL.